This record covers a single T cell receptor beta chain. The data were obtained in a study of control samples from healthy donors and cancer patients. Method: immunoSEQ multiplex PCR; TCRdb's copy keeps in-frame clones and lacks some. The data hold 160,000 or so clones, with more than 85% observed a single time. The germline gives CDR1 MGHRA, CDR2 YSYEKL. V was pared by 0 bases and J by 4 bases, with 10 bases between. This CDR3 contains 15 residues. What was sequenced was blood. The receptor was isolated from a woman aged 30 to 39 in good health. This chain uses TRBV4-1 with TRBJ1-5; tentatively, D is TRBD1 (5 bases). The CDR3 DNA follows: TGCGCCAGCAGCCAAGATGGGGGTGGGAATCAGCCCCAGCATTTT. Residues: CASSQDGGGNQPQHF.